One and the same sample provided the 15 T cell receptor beta chains below, sequenced in a study of cytomegalovirus exposure and HLA in healthy donors. The protocol was immunoSEQ multiplex PCR, while the TCRdb copy is restricted to in-frame clones and leaves out a portion. The profile shows 110,000 or so clones, approximately 94% of them singletons. The sequencing sample was made of PBMCs. The receptors originated from a woman between 18 and 30 years old in good health and CMV-seronegative.

This rearrangement joins TRBV6-1 to TRBJ2-1; D is unresolved. The CDR3 is 11 amino acids. The V gene's germline CDR1 is MNHNS and CDR2 SASEGT. Trimming cost V 3 bases and J 6 bases, with 3 bases left between them. CDR3 amino acids: CASSDGNEQFF. CDR3 sequence (DNA): TGTGCCAGCAGTGACGGCAATGAGCAGTTCTTC.

The gene calls are TRBV25-1 and TRBJ2-5; possibly TRBD1 for D (5 bases). This CDR3 is built from 13 residues. V shed 6 bases and J shed 4 bases, with 12 bases lying between them. Per germline, CDR1 MGHDK and CDR2 SYGVNS. This chain's CDR3 is CASSDRVSETQYF. CDR3 nucleotides: TGTGCCAGCAGCGACAGAGTATCAGAGACCCAGTACTTC.

The chain carries TRBV4-2 and TRBJ2-7, with TRBD2 matching 8 bases. CDR1 is LGHNA and CDR2 is YNFKEQ in the germline V gene. The CDR3 totals 14 residues. The trim removed 5 bases at V and 3 bases at J, leaving 6 bases unmatched. The CDR3 sequence is CASSGGRGDYEQYF. The CDR3 DNA is TGTGCCAGCAGCGGGGGGCGGGGGGACTACGAGCAGTACTTC.

This rearrangement joins TRBV4-2 to TRBJ1-6, with D unresolved. The V end was cut by 0 bases, the J end by 0 bases, with 6 bases between. Germline-derived CDR1 and CDR2 are LGHNA and YNFKEQ. The CDR3 has 16 amino acids. The CDR3 sequence: CASSQEHLSYNSPLHF. CDR3 in DNA: TGTGCCAGCAGCCAAGAACACCTCTCCTATAATTCACCCCTCCACTTT.

This chain connects TRBV19 to TRBJ1-1; tentatively, D is TRBD1 (6 bases). This CDR3 region has 18 residues. The germline V gene has CDR1 LNHDA and CDR2 SQIVND (reference sequence). V was shortened by 1 base and J by 3 bases, with 21 bases between the two germline ends. CDR3 nucleotides: TGTGCCAGTAGTATAGGATATGGGCAGGGGAGTGTGGACACTGAAGCTTTCTTT. It is translated as CASSIGYGQGSVDTEAFF.

The chain carries TRBV19 and TRBJ2-7; D possibly corresponds to TRBD1 (5 bases). The CDR3 contains 14 residues. V shed 2 bases and J shed 3 bases, with 11 bases lying between them. Germline-derived CDR1 and CDR2 are LNHDA and SQIVND (reference sequence). The CDR3 sequence: CASSISRESYEQYF. The CDR3 nucleotides are TGTGCCAGTAGTATATCCAGGGAAAGCTACGAGCAGTACTTC. Together with reference TRBV19 and TRBJ2-7, the CDR3 gives the full variable domain: DGGITQSPKYLFRKEGQNVTLSCEQNLNHDAMYWYRQDPGQGLRLIYYSQIVNDFQKGDIAEGYSVSREKKESFPLTVTSAQKNPTAFYLCASSISRESYEQYFGPGTRLTVT.

J is TRBJ1-2 and V is TRBV6-1; D is possibly TRBD1 (6 bases). V was pared by 7 bases and J by 2 bases, with 11 bases between. Germline V gene sequence: CDR1 MNHNS, CDR2 SASEGT. The CDR3 spans 13 residues. The CDR3 DNA reads TGTGCCAGCACGACGGACAGCAACTATGGCTACACCTTC. This codes for CASTTDSNYGYTF.

With regard to this clone: Likely a read error: the CDR3 ends without its conserved phenylalanine or tryptophan. Because the CDR3's place on the DNA is in doubt, the DNA is left out and the CDR3 is given as listed by TCRdb. This chain links TRBV28 with TRBJ2-7; TRBD2 is the table's D call, not checked against the DNA. 17 amino acids form the CDR3, both terminal residues included. Germline V CDR1 and CDR2: MDHEN, SYDVKM. CDR3 protein: CASSLSAQGRSIRCQSI.

This chain connects TRBV28 to TRBJ2-7; possible D gene TRBD1, 6 bases. Trimming removed 2 bases from V and 2 bases from J, with 19 bases in between. The CDR3 runs 17 residues. The germline V gene encodes CDR1 MDHEN and CDR2 SYDVKM. The CDR3: CASSLRVWQGRTYEQYF. In DNA form, the CDR3 reads TGTGCCAGCAGTTTAAGGGTTTGGCAGGGGCGAACCTACGAGCAGTACTTC.

The V call is TRBV5-5, the J call TRBJ2-1; 8 nucleotides match TRBD1. The germline V gene has CDR1 SGHKS and CDR2 YYEKEE (reference sequence). The CDR3 runs 16 residues. Unmatched junction bases numbered 6, after V lost 4 bases and J lost 0 bases. This chain's CDR3 is CASSTRQGNSYNEQFF. The CDR3 DNA sequence: TGTGCCAGCAGCACCAGACAGGGGAACTCCTACAATGAGCAGTTCTTC.

About this clone: One junction end disagrees with the germline gene, perhaps due to a read error. This chain links TRBV2 with TRBJ2-1; the match to TRBD2 covers 9 bases. This CDR3 is 13 amino acids long. Looked up from germline, CDR1 is SNHLY and CDR2 is FYNNEI. The CDR3 loop is CASREAAGGEQFF. The CDR3 DNA reads TGTGCCAGCAGGGAAGCAGCGGGGGGCGAGCAGTTCTTC.

The count of this clone is one. CDR3 in DNA: TGCAGCATGACAGGGCCGAACACCGGGGAGCTGTTTTTT. It codes for CSMTGPNTGELFF. J is TRBJ2-2 and V is TRBV29-1; 7 bases line up with TRBD1. J gave up 0 bases and V 8 bases, and 3 bases lay outside the gene matches. The CDR3 is 13 amino acids. Germline CDR1 reads SQVTM; CDR2 reads ANQGSEA.

The chain carries TRBV5-6 and TRBJ2-5, with TRBD1 matching over 9 bases. The CDR3 runs to 15 residues. Germline lookup yields CDR1 SGHDT and CDR2 YYEEEE. V dropped 4 bases and J dropped 5; count of bases not matched to a gene: 9. CDR3 DNA: TGTGCCAGCAGCATAGGGGACAGGGACCTGGAGACCCAGTACTTC. Translating it yields CASSIGDRDLETQYF. The variable domain in full, completed from reference TRBV5-6 and TRBJ2-5, reads DAGVTQSPTHLIKTRGQQVTLRCSPKSGHDTVSWYQQALGQGPQFIFQYYEEEERQRGNFPDRFSGHQFPNYSSELNVNALLLGDSALYLCASSIGDRDLETQYFGPGTRLLVL.

This clone was counted a single time. The V call is TRBV28, the J call TRBJ1-2, with D possibly TRBD1 on 6 matching bases. Germline V gene sequence: CDR1 MDHEN, CDR2 SYDVKM. The CDR3 has 13 amino acids. V was trimmed by 2 bases and J by 4 bases, leaving 8 bases between them. The DNA of the CDR3 is TGTGCCAGCAGTTTAAACAGGGCCTATGGCTACACCTTC. It translates to CASSLNRAYGYTF.

The chain recombines TRBV18 with TRBJ1-4, with 11 bases lining up with TRBD1. V shed 0 bases, J shed 7 bases, and the junction held 4 bases outside the gene matches. From germline, CDR1 is KGHSH and CDR2 LQKENI. This CDR3 region has 16 residues. This chain's CDR3 is CASSPPGTGGIEKLFF. The CDR3 DNA follows: TGTGCCAGCTCACCACCGGGGACAGGGGGGATTGAAAAACTGTTTTTT. Full variable domain (remainder filled in from reference TRBV18 and TRBJ1-4): NAGVMQNPRHLVRRRGQEARLRCSPMKGHSHVYWYRQLPEEGLKFMVYLQKENIIDESGMPKERFSAEFPKEGPSILRIQQVVRGDSAAYFCASSPPGTGGIEKLFFGSGTQLSVL.